The text below deals with one T cell receptor beta chain. This sample is part of a study of blood T cell repertoires in COVID-19. Study as a whole: Acute and convalescent COVID-19 samples came from the United States, Italy and Spain. The cDNA or gDNA used as material had been derived from T cells, B-cell-depleted T cells, or PBMCs.

Germline CDR1 is LGHDT and CDR2 is YNNKEL (reference sequence). The J segment lost 9 bases and the V segment lost 4 bases, leaving 13 bases of the junction unmatched. The CDR3 consists of 16 residues. In the authors' workflow: For nucleated cells, counts were estimated from reference gene primer amplification. The table came from immunoSEQ multiplex PCR; TCRdb's copy has only in-frame clones and leaves some out. V and J calls and clone size follow that table, whereas D and trimming were derived from the DNA. The data contain roughly 160,000 clones, approximately 86% of them singletons. The origin of this receptor is a man aged 60 to 75 with acute or convalescent COVID-19. The chain joins TRBV3-1 (or the pseudogene TRBV3-2) to TRBJ2-1; 9 nucleotides line up with TRBD2. Sequencing was done on a sample of peripheral blood. The CDR3 reads CASSPWTSVRSGEQFF. The CDR3 bases are TGTGCCAGCAGCCCCTGGACTAGCGTACGCTCGGGTGAGCAGTTCTTC.